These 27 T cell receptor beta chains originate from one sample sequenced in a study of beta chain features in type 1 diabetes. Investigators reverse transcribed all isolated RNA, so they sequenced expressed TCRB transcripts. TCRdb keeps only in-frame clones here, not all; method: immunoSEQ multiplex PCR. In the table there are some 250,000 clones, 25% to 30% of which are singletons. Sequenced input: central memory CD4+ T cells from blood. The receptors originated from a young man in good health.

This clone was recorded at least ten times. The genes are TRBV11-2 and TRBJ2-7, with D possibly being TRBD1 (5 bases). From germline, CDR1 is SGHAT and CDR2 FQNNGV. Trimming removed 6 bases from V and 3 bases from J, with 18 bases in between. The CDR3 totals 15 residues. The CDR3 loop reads CASRQARRAVYEQYF. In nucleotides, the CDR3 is TGTGCCAGCAGACAGGCTCGAAGGGCGGTCTACGAGCAGTACTTC.

The CDR3 sequence: CASSEYQSYEQYF. The CDR3 region has the DNA TGTGCCAGCAGTGAATATCAGTCCTACGAGCAGTACTTC. This chain uses TRBV25-1 with TRBJ2-7; D remains unclear. Trimming left V 0 bases short and J 1 base short, with 4 bases between. CDR1 is MGHDK, CDR2 SYGVNS, per germline. The CDR3 runs to 13 residues.

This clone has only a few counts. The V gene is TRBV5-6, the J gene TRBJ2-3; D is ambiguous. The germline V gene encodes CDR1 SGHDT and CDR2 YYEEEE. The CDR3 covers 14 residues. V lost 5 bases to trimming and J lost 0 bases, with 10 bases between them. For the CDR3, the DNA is TGTGCCAGCAGTCCGGTCCGGAGCACAGATACGCAGTATTTT. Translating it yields CASSPVRSTDTQYF.

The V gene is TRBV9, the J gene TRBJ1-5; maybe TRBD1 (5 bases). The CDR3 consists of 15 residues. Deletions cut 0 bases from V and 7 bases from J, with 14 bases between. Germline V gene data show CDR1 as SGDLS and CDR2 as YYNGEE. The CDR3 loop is CASSVVKQGFQPQHF. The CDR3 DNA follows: TGTGCCAGCAGCGTAGTGAAGCAGGGTTTCCAGCCCCAGCATTTT.

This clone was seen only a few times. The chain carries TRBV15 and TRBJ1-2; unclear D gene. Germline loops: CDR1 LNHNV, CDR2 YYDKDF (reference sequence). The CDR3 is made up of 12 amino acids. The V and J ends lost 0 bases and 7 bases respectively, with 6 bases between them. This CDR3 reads CATSRDRGGYTF. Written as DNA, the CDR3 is TGTGCCACCAGCAGAGATCGGGGTGGCTACACCTTC.

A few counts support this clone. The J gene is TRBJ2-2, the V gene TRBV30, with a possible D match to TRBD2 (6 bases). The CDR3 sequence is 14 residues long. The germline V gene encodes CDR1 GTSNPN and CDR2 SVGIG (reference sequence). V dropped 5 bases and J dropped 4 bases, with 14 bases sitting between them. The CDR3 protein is CAWASGVSTGELFF. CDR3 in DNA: TGTGCCTGGGCCTCGGGGGTGAGCACCGGGGAGCTGTTTTTT.

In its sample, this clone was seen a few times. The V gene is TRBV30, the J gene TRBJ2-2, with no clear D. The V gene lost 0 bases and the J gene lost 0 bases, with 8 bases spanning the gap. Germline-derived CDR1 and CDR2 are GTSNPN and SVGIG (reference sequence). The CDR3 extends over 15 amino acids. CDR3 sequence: CAWSVGGANTGELFF. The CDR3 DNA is TGTGCCTGGAGTGTTGGTGGAGCGAACACCGGGGAGCTGTTTTTT.

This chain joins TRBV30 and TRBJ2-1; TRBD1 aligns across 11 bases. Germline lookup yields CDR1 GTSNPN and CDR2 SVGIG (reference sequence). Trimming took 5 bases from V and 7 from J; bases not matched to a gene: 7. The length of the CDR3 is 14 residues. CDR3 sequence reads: CAWAGTGGRNEQFF. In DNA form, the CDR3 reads TGTGCCTGGGCCGGGACAGGGGGAAGAAATGAGCAGTTCTTC.

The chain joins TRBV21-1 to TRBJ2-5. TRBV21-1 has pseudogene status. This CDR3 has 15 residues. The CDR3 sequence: CASSLTRADQETQYF. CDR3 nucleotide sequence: TGTGCCAGCAGCCTCACCCGGGCAGACCAAGAGACCCAGTACTTC.

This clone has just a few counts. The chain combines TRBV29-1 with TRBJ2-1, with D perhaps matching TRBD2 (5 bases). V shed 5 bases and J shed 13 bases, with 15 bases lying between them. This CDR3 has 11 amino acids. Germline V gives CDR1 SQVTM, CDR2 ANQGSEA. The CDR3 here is CSVQEDIAQFF. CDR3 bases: TGCAGCGTTCAGGAGGATATTGCCCAGTTCTTC.

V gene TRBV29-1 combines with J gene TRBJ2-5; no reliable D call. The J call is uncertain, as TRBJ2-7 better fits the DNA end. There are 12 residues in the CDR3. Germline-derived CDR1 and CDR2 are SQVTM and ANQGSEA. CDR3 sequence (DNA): TGCAGCGTTGAACTGACTGGTTACGAGCAGTACTTC. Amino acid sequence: CSVELTGYEQYF.

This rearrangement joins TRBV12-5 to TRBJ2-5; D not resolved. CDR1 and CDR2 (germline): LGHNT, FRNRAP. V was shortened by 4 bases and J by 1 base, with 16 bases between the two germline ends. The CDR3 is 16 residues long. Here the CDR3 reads CASGSGAGVGQETQYF. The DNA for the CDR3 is TGTGCTAGTGGTTCCGGCGCCGGAGTGGGCCAAGAGACCCAGTACTTC. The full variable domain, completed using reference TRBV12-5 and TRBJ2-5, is DARVTQTPRHKVTEMGQEVTMRCQPILGHNTVFWYRQTMMQGLELLAYFRNRAPLDDSGMPKDRFSAEMPDATLATLKIQPSEPRDSAVYFCASGSGAGVGQETQYFGPGTRLLVL.

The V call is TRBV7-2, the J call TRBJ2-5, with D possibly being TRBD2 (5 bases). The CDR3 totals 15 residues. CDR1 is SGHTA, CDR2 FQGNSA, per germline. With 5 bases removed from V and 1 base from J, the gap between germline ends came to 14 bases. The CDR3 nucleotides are TGTGCCAGCAGCCCGGGAAGGCCTGCCCAAGAGACCCAGTACTTC. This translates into CASSPGRPAQETQYF.

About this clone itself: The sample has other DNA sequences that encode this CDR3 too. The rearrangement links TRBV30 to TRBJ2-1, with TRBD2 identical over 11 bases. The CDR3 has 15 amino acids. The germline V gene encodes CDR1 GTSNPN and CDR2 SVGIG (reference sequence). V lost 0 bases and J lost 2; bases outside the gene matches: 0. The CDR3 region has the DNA TGTGCCTGGAGTGTACTAGCGGGAGCCTACAATGAGCAGTTCTTC. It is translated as CAWSVLAGAYNEQFF.

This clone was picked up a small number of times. The CDR3 sequence: CASSLAGETQYF. CDR3 coding DNA: TGTGCCAGCAGCTTAGCTGGGGAGACCCAGTACTTC. The chain couples TRBV7-2 to TRBJ2-5; D is undetermined. CDR1 is SGHTA and CDR2 is FQGNSA in the germline V gene. The CDR3 sequence is 12 residues long. Trimming cost V 0 bases and J 5 bases, with 4 bases left between them.

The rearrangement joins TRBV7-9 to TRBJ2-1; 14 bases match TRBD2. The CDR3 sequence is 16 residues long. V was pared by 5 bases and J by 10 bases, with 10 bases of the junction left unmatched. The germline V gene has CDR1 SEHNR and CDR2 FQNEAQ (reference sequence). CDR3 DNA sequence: TGTGCCAGCAGCCCAGGAGGGACTAGCGGGAGAGAAGAGCAGTTCTTC. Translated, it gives CASSPGGTSGREEQFF.

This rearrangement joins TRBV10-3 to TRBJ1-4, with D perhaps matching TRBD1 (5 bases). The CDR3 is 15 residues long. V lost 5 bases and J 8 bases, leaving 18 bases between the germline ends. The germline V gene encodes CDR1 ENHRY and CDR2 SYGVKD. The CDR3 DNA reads TGTGCCATCAGTCTAGGGACCGGTGGCGGAGAAAAACTGTTTTTT. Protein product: CAISLGTGGGEKLFF.

The CDR3 loop is CASSEQGGGNSPLHF. CDR3 DNA: TGTGCCAGCAGCGAACAGGGTGGAGGGAATTCACCCCTCCACTTT. This chain connects TRBV2 to TRBJ1-6; D possibly corresponds to TRBD1 (6 bases). V lost 6 bases, J lost 7 bases, and 16 bases lay in between. The V gene's germline CDR1 is SNHLY and CDR2 FYNNEI. The length of the CDR3 is 15 residues.

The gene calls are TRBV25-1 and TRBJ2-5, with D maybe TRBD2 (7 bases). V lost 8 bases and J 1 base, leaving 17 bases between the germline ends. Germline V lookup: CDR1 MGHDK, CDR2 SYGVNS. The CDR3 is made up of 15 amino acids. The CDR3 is CASATFRGGQETQYF. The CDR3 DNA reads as TGTGCCAGCGCGACGTTTAGGGGGGGCCAAGAGACCCAGTACTTC.

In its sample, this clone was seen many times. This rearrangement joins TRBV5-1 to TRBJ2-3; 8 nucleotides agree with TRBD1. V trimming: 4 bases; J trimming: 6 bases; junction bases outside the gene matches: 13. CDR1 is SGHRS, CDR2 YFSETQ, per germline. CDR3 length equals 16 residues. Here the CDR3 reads CASSQGGQAKTDTQYF. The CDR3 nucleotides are TGCGCCAGCAGCCAAGGGGGACAGGCGAAAACCGATACGCAGTATTTT.

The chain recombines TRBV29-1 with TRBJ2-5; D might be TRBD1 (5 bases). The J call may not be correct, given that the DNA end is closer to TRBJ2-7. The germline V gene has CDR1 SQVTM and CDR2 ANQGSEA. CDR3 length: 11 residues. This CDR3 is CSVGGQIEQYF. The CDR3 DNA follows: TGCAGCGTTGGAGGACAAATCGAGCAGTACTTC.

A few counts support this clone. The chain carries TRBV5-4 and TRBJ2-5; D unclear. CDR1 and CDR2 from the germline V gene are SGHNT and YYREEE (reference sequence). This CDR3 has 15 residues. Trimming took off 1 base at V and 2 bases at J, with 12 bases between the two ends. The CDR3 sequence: CASSLRVAAQETQYF. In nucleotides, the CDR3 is TGTGCCAGCAGCTTGAGGGTGGCCGCACAAGAGACCCAGTACTTC.

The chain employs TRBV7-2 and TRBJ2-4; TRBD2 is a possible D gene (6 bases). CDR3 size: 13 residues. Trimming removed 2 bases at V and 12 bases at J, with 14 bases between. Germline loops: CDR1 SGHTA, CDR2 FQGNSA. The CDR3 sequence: CASSLTIGLPQYF. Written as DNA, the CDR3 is TGTGCCAGCAGCTTAACGATAGGACTACCTCAGTACTTC.

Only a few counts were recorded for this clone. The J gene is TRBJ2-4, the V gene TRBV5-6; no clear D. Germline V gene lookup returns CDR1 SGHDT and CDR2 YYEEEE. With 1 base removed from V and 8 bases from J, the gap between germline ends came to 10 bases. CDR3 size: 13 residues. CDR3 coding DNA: TGTGCCAGCAGCTTGTTCCACTTGGACATTCAGTACTTC. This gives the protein CASSLFHLDIQYF.

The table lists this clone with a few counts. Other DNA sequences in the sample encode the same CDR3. CDR3 sequence reads: CASSEGDLYGYTF. As DNA, the CDR3 is TGTGCCAGCAGTGAAGGGGACCTCTATGGCTACACCTTC. The gene calls are TRBV25-1 and TRBJ1-2; a possible D gene is TRBD1 (5 bases). V lost 2 bases and J 4 bases, leaving 8 bases between the germline ends. There are 13 residues in the CDR3. Germline CDR1 and CDR2: MGHDK and SYGVNS.

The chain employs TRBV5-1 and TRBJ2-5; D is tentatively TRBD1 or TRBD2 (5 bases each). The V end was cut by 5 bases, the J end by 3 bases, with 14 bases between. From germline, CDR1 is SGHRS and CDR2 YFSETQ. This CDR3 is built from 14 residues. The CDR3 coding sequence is TGCGCCAGCAGGCGGGCTCAGGGAGAAGAGACCCAGTACTTC. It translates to CASRRAQGEETQYF.

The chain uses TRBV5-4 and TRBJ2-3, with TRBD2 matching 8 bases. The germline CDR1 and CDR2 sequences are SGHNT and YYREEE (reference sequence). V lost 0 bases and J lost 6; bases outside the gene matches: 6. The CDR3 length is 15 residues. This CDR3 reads CASSLAGRVQDTQYF. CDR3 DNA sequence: TGTGCCAGCAGCTTGGCCGGGAGGGTTCAGGATACGCAGTATTTT.